This TCR beta chain was profiled in a study of cytomegalovirus exposure and HLA in healthy donors. Study-wide findings and caveats: As a later analysis showed, a missense DCLRE1C variant was linked to trimming of TCR beta V- and J-genes.

60 Vbeta and 13 Jbeta primers were used in PCR. The method was immunoSEQ multiplex PCR; TCRdb's version includes in-frame clones alone and lacks a portion of them. The sample yields 70,000 or so clones, of which the top ten take up 4% to 5.5%. Between the trimmed V and J ends, which lost 8 bases and 5 bases, there was a span of 10 bases. The CDR3 covers 11 residues. Germline V gives CDR1 MGHRA, CDR2 YSYEKL. Points on this clone: The antigen remains undetermined.

Source material: PBMCs. The sequence was collected from a middle-aged man in good health and CMV-seronegative. The rearrangement uses TRBV4-1 and TRBJ2-7; TRBD2 might be the D (5 bases). The CDR3, as DNA: TGCGCCAGCCGAGGGATAGACGAGCAGTACTTC. Protein: CASRGIDEQYF.